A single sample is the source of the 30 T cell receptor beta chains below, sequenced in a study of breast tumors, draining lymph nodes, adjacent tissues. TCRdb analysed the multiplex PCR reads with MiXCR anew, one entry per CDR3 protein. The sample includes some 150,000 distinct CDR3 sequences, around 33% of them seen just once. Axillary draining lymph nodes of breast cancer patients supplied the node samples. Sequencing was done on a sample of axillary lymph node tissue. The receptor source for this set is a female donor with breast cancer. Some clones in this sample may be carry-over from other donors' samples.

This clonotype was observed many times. CDR3 in amino acids: CASSHDRDSKLGTQYF. CDR3 nucleotides: TGCGCCAGCAGCCACGATAGGGACAGTAAGTTAGGGACCCAGTACTTC. The J gene is TRBJ2-5, the V gene TRBV4-1; 7 nucleotides line up with TRBD1. The germline CDR1 and CDR2 sequences are MGHRA and YSYEKL. The trim removed 3 bases at V and 7 bases at J, leaving 14 bases unmatched. The CDR3 covers 16 residues.

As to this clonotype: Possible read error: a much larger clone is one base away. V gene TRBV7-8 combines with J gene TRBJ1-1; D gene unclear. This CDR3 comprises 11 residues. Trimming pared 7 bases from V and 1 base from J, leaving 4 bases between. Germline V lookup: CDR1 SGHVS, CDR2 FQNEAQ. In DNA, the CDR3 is TGTGCCAGCATCCAGAACACTGAAGCTTTCTTT. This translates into CASIQNTEAFF.

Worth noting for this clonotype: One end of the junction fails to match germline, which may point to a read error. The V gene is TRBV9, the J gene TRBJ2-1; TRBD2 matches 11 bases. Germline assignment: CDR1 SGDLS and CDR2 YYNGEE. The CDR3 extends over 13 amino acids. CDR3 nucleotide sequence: TGCGCCAGCAGCTTAGCGGGGGGGGGTAAGCAGTTCTTC. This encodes CASSLAGGGKQFF.

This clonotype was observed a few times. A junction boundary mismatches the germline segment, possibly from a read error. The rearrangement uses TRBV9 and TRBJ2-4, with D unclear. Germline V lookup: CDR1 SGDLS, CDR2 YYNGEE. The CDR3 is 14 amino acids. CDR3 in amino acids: CASSVDESGNIQSF. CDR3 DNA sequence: TGTGCCAGCAGCGTAGACGAAAGTGGGAACATTCAGTCCTTC.

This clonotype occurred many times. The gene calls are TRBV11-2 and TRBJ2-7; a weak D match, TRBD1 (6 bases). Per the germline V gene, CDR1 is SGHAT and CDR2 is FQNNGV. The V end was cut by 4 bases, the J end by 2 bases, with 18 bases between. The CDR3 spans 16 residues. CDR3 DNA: TGTGCCAGCAGCTCCCAATACAGGGCCTCGGCCTACGAGCAGTACTTC. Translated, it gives CASSSQYRASAYEQYF.

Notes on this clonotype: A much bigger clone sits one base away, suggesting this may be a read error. The CDR3 reads CASSSGTARYGYTF. As DNA, the CDR3 is TGTGCCAGCAGCTCCGGGACAGCAAGATATGGCTACACCTTC. The chain carries TRBV12-3 or TRBV12-4 and TRBJ1-2; TRBD1 matches at 7 bases. The CDR3 length is 14 residues. The V segment lost 6 bases and the J segment 5 bases; nucleotides outside the gene matches: 9.

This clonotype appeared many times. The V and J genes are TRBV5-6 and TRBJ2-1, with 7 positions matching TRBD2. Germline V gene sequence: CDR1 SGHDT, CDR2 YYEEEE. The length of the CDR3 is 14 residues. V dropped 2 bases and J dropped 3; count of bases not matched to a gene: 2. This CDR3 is CASSLRGVYNEQFF. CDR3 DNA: TGTGCCAGCAGCTTACGGGGGGTCTACAATGAGCAGTTCTTC.

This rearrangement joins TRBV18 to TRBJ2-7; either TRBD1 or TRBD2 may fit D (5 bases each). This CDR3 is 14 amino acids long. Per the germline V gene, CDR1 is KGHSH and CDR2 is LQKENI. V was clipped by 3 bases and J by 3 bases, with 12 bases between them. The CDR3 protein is CASSPGAPNYEQYF. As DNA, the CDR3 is TGTGCCAGCTCACCCGGGGCCCCTAACTACGAGCAGTACTTC. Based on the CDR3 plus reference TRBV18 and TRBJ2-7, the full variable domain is NAGVMQNPRHLVRRRGQEARLRCSPMKGHSHVYWYRQLPEEGLKFMVYLQKENIIDESGMPKERFSAEFPKEGPSILRIQQVVRGDSAAYFCASSPGAPNYEQYFGPGTRLTVT.

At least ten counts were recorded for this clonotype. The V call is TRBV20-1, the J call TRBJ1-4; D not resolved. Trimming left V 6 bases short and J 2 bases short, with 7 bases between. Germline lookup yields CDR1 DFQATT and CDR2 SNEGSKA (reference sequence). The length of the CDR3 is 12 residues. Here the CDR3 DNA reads TGCAGTGCCCCGTCTACTAATGAAAAACTGTTTTTT. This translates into CSAPSTNEKLFF.

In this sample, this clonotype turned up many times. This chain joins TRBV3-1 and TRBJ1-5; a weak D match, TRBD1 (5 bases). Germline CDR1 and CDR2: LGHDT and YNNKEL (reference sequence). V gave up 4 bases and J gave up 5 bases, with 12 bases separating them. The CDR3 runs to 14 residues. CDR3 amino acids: CASSLTGGDQPQHF. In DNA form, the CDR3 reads TGTGCCAGCAGCCTTACGGGAGGGGATCAGCCCCAGCATTTT.

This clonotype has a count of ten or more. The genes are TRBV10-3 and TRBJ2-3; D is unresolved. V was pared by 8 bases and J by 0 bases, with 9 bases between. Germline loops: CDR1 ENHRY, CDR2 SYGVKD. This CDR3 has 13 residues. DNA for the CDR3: TGTGCCATCGGGCGGCTCAGCACAGATACGCAGTATTTT. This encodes CAIGRLSTDTQYF.

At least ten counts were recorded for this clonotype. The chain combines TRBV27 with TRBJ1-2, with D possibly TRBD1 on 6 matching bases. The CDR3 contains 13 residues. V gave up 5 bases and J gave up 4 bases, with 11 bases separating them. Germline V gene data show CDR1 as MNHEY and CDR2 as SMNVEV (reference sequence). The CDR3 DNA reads TGTGCCAGCAGTCCGACAGGAACCTATGGCTACACCTTC. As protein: CASSPTGTYGYTF.

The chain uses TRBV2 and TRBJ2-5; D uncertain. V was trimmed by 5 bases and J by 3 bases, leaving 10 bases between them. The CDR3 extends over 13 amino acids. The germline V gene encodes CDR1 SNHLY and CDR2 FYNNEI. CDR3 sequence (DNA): TGTGCCAGCAGTTTCGAACTCAAAGAGACCCAGTACTTC. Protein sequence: CASSFELKETQYF. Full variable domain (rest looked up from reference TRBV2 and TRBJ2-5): EPEVTQTPSHQVTQMGQEVILRCVPISNHLYFYWYRQILGQKVEFLVSFYNNEISEKSEIFDDQFSVERPDGSNFTLKIRSTKLEDSAMYFCASSFELKETQYFGPGTRLLVL.

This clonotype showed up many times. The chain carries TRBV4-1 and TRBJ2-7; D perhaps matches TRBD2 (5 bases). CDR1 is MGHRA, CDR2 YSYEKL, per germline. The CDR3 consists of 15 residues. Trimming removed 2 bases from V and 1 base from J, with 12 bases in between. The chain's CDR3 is CASSQRRAKSYEQYF. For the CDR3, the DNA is TGCGCCAGCAGCCAAAGGCGGGCGAAGTCCTACGAGCAGTACTTC.

The CDR3 DNA is TGTGCCAGCAGCCCGGGTCCGGGAGAGACCCAGTACTTC. It is translated as CASSPGPGETQYF. The rearrangement uses TRBV7-2 and TRBJ2-5, with D unclear. The CDR3 has 13 residues. From germline, CDR1 is SGHTA and CDR2 FQGNSA. V was shortened by 5 bases and J by 4 bases, with 11 bases between the two germline ends.

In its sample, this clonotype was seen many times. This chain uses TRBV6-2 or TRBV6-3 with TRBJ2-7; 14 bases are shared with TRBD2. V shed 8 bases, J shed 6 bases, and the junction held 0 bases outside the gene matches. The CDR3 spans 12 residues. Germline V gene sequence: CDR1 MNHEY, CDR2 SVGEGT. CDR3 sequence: CASGLAGGEQYF. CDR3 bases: TGTGCCAGCGGACTAGCGGGAGGCGAGCAGTACTTC.

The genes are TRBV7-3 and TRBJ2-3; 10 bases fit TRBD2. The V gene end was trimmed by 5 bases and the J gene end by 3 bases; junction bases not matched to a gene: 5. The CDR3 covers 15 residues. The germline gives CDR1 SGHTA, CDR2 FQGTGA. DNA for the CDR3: TGTGCCAGCAGCCCGGGGACTAGCGTGACAGATACGCAGTATTTT. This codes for CASSPGTSVTDTQYF.

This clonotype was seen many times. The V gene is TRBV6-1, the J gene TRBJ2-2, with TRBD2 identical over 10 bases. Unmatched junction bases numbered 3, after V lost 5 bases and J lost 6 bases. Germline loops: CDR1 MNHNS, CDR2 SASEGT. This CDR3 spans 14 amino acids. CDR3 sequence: CASSSGGASGELFF. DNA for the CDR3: TGTGCCAGCAGTAGCGGGGGGGCCTCCGGGGAGCTGTTTTTT.

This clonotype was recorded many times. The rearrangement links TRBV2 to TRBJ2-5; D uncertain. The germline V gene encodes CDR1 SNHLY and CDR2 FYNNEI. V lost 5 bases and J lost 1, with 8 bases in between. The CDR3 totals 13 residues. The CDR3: CASSPGIQETQYF. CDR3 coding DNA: TGTGCCAGCAGTCCAGGTATCCAAGAGACCCAGTACTTC.

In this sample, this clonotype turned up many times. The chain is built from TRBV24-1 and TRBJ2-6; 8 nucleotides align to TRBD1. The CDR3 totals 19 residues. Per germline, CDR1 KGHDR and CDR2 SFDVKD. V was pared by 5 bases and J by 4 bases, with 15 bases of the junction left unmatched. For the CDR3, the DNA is TGTGCCACCAGTGGAAACCGAGGGACAGGTGGGCCCGGGGCCAACGTCCTGACTTTC. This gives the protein CATSGNRGTGGPGANVLTF.

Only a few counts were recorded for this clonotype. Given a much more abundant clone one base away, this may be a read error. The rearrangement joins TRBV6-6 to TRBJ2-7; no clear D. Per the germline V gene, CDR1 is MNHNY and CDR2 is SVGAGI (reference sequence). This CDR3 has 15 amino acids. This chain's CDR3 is CASSHSMTRAYEQYF. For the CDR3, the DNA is TGTGCCAGCAGTCACTCGATGACTCGCGCCTACGAGCAGTACTTC.

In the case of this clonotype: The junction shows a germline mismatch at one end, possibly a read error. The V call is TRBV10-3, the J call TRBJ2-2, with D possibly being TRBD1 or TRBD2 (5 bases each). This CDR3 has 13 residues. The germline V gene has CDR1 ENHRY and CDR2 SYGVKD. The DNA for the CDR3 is TGCGCCATCAGGGCTGGGGGTTCCGGGGAGCTGCTCTTT. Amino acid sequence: CAIRAGGSGELLF.

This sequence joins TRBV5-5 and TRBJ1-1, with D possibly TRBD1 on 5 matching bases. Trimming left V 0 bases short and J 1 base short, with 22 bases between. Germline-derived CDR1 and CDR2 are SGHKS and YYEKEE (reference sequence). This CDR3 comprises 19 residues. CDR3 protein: CASSLGYLGPGRENTEAFF. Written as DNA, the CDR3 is TGTGCCAGCAGCTTGGGGTATCTGGGACCGGGACGCGAGAACACTGAAGCTTTCTTT.

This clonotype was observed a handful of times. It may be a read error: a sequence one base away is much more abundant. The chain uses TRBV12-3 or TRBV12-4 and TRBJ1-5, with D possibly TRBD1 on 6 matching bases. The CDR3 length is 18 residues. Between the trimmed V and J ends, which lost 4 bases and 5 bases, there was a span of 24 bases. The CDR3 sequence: CASSYVRLQGPGDQPQHF. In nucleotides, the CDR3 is TGTGCCAGCAGTTATGTGCGACTACAGGGTCCGGGCGATCAGCCCCAGCATTTT.

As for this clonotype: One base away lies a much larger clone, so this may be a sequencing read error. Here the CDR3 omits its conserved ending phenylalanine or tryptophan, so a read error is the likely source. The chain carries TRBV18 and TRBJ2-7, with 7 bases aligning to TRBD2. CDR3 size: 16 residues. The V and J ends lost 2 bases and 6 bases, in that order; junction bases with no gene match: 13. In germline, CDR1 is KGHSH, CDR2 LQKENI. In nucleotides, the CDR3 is TGTGCCAGCTCACCAGATACGGGGGGTATTACGGCCGAGCAGTACTTG. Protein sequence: CASSPDTGGITAEQYL.

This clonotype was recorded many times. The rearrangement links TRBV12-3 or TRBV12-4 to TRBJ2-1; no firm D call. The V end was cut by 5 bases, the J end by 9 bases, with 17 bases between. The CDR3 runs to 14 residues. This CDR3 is CASSQKPGPTEQFF. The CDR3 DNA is TGTGCCAGCAGTCAAAAGCCGGGTCCTACTGAGCAGTTCTTC.

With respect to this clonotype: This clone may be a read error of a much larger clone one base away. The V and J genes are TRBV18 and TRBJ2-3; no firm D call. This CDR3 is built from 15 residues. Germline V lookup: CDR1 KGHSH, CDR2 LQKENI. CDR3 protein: CTSSPTARAVDTQYF. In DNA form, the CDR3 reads TGTACCAGCTCACCAACAGCACGCGCGGTCGATACGCAGTATTTT.

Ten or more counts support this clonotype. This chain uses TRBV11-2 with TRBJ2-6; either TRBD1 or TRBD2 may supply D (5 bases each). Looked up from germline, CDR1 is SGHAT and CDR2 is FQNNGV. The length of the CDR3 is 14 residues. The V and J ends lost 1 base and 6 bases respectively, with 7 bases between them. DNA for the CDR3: TGTGCCAGCAGCTTAGGTGGGACGGCCAACGTCCTGACTTTC. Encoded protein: CASSLGGTANVLTF.

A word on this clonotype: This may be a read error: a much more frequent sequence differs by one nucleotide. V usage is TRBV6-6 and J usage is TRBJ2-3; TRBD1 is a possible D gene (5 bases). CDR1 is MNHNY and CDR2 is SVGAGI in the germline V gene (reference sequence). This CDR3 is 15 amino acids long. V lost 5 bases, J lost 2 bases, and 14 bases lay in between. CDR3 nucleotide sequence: TGTGCCAGCAGTCACTTCAGGGATACCACAGATACGCAGTATTTT. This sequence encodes CASSHFRDTTDTQYF.

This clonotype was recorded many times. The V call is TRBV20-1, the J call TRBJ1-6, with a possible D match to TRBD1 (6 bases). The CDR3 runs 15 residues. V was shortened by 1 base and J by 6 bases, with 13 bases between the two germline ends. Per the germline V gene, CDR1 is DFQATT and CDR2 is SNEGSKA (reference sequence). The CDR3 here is CSARVGGQSNSPLHF. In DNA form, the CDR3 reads TGCAGTGCTAGAGTAGGGGGGCAAAGTAATTCACCCCTCCACTTT.